This T cell receptor beta chain derives from a study of human T cells and chemical hapten exposure (dated by TCRdb to the early 2020s). With respect to the entire study: For sensitization, 2% DPC in acetone was applied to an approximately 2 cm by approximately 2 cm area of upper inner arm skin. Libraries were combined into a pool for sequencing, and differences in TCR yield between samples came mainly from small differences in library volumes within the pool. Patch testing was done on the upper back using Finn chambers containing 0.01% DPC, and results were scored after 6 days according to International Contact Dermatitis Research Group standards. Throughout the study period of around 25 weeks, patients also received therapeutic DPC doses to the scalp every week. Patient blood was sampled pre-sensitization (week 0) and at 2, 6 and about 24 weeks after DPC sensitization. Around 29 alopecia patients provided blood for TCR sequencing at one to four time points (pre-sensitization, 2, 6 and 24 weeks). The study tracked peripheral blood TCR repertoire changes in vivo during primary and secondary sensitization to the hapten diphenylcyclopropenone (DPC) in alopecia patients. Most of the patients in the cohort were female, and the cohort covered alopecia areata with under or over 50% scalp involvement, alopecia totalis and alopecia universalis. The research as a whole found: Because every patient had alopecia, a presumed autoimmune disease, the patients' immune response might differ from that of healthy individuals. Compared with pre-sensitization or healthy control sets, expanded TCRs formed significantly more large CDR3 similarity clusters, which is consistent with antigen-driven responses. No change with DPC sensitization was found in the number of TCRs above 1 in 1000 frequency, and no evidence of global repertoire structure alterations was found. After repeated subsampling, the strength of the expansion versus patch-test correlation and the threshold at which it became significant changed. The number of PT1 expanded TCRs positively correlated with patch test score, significant at thresholds 8, 16 and 32 but not 4.

Receptors were amplified or captured by RACE. The sequencing machine was a NextSeq 500. Library preparation attached unique molecular identifiers to individual cDNA molecules for quantitative, reproducible TCR counting. From each blood RNA sample, both TCR alpha and TCR beta chains were sequenced. The authors' pipeline ran thus. A median of about 87,000 TCRs per sample was observed, with a range of 23,224 to 690,600. The Decombinator software suite was used to annotate V, J and CDR3 in the TCR reads. To make PS versus PT1 abundance plots, every sample was subsampled to the same number of TCRs (28,000). Expanded TCRs were defined as absent before sensitization and observed at least eight times at the 2-week time point. TCRdb reanalyzed the raw reads on its own, using fastp at Q25 for trimming and MiXCR for clone calling, and kept in-frame beta chains. Entries are consolidated by CDR3 protein sequence, retaining the most common genes and DNA. TCRdb's processing, not the authors', yielded these V and J calls. The sample table contains some 400,000 distinct CDR3 sequences; only one count was recorded for around 4.8% of them. Over 2% of the sample comes from the top ten.

CDR1 and CDR2 are drawn from the germline V gene: SGHTA, FQGNSA. Deletion took 3 bases off V and 9 bases off J, with a span of 15 bases between the germline ends. There are 15 amino acids in the CDR3, from cysteine to phenylalanine inclusive. Of the read, only the CDR3 DNA is kept; its 45 bases are in frame from base 1. Sample time point, as interpreted from the label and publication: patch test 1, 2 weeks after DPC sensitization. The label giving this sample's treatment or condition can be read as: therapeutic diphenylcyclopropenone sensitization with weekly scalp DPC. At every patch-test visit, the blood draw took place before the patch test was put on. Eligible patients were aged 18 to 70, diagnosed with alopecia, deemed suitable for DPC therapy, and excluded if pregnant. Total RNA was extracted from unfractionated whole blood that had been collected in Tempus Blood RNA tubes. There are a few counts of this clonotype. Its target antigen remains unknown. No per-base quality is available; no much larger clone lies one base away.

This sequence uses TRBV7-2 and TRBJ1-6; TRBD1 might be the D gene, on 5 matching bases. The sample was whole blood, taken in connection with sensitization to the hapten diphenylcyclopropenone (DPC). This clonotype originated in a woman aged 45-59 years with alopecia areata. Some clones in this sample may be carry-over from other donors' samples. In nucleotides, the sequence is TGTGCCAGCAGCTTGGGGCAGGAGGTCTCTTCACCCCTCCACTTT. This yields the protein CASSLGQEVSSPLHF.